This TCR beta chain is drawn from a study of T cell changes during pregnancy in multiple sclerosis. This clone came up once. The CDR3 spans 16 residues. Looked up from germline, CDR1 is MNHNY and CDR2 is SVGAGI (reference sequence). The V segment lost 7 bases and the J segment 2 bases; nucleotides outside the gene matches: 10. Clones were sequenced by immunoSEQ multiplex PCR, and TCRdb holds only the in-frame ones, with some missing. Of around 51,000 clones listed, roughly 93% are singletons. This clonotype was obtained from a female donor with multiple sclerosis, enrolled in a pregnancy study. The genes are TRBV6-6 and TRBJ2-1; 8 bases are a match to TRBD2. The sample consisted of peripheral blood, taken in the second trimester of pregnancy. This CDR3 is CASNTGLGGPYNEQFF. CDR3 coding DNA: TGTGCCAGCAATACGGGACTAGGCGGCCCCTACAATGAGCAGTTCTTC.